The T cell receptor (beta chain) described here comes from a study of blood T cell repertoires in COVID-19. The wider study: There were acute and convalescent COVID-19 samples, and they came from the United States, Italy and Spain. PBMCs, B-cell-depleted T cells, or T cells provided the cDNA or gDNA that made up the material.

Trimming cost V 1 base and J 4 bases, with 9 bases left between them. The CDR3 is 14 amino acids. The germline V gene has CDR1 MGHDK and CDR2 SYGVNS. Data came from immunoSEQ multiplex PCR; TCRdb stores just in-frame clones and leaves some out. The sample lists around 210,000 clones, approximately 80% occurring once. This receptor was identified in a woman aged 80 or older with COVID-19, enrolled during active disease. The chain links TRBV25-1 to TRBJ2-3, with D unclear. Sequenced: peripheral blood. The CDR3 coding sequence is TGTGCCAGCAGTGAATCTAGAGGATCAGATACGCAGTATTTT. Translated: CASSESRGSDTQYF.